The rows below give T cell receptor beta chains drawn from one sample of a study of vaccination and CD4 T cells after COVID-19. TCRdb re-called the PCR reads through MiXCR, storing one row per CDR3 protein. The table shows 13,000 or so distinct CDR3 sequences, with roughly 60% occurring only once. These receptors have no known antigen. The sequencing sample was made of CD4+ T cells from blood, cultured in vitro. The source is a human donor who had recovered from COVID-19. CDR3s include the opening cysteine and the closing phenylalanine or tryptophan. D genes are given only for firm matches. For some rows the clone size is stated as once, few or many, or as a class when expanded; others skip it.

j_call: TRBJ1-1; clone_size: NA; d_call: NA; v_call: TRBV20-1; cdr3_nt: TGCAGTGCTACACCAACAGGCGGCACTGAAGCTTTCTTT; cdr3_aa: CSATPTGGTEAFF
j_call: TRBJ2-1; clone_size: once; d_call: TRBD2; v_call: TRBV20-1; cdr3_nt: TGCAGTGCTAACCTTATTACTAGCGGGAGGGCCCATGAGCAGTTCTTC; cdr3_aa: CSANLITSGRAHEQFF
j_call: TRBJ2-5; clone_size: NA; d_call: NA; v_call: TRBV7-2; cdr3_nt: TGTGCCAGCAGTGGCTCTGCGGGATCTCGGGAGACCCAGTACTTC; cdr3_aa: CASSGSAGSRETQYF
j_call: TRBJ2-1; clone_size: NA; d_call: NA; v_call: TRBV6-1; cdr3_nt: TGTGCCAGCCCGGCGGGACAGTCGTTCTCCTACAATGAGCAGTTCTTC; cdr3_aa: CASPAGQSFSYNEQFF
j_call: TRBJ2-6; clone_size: few; d_call: NA; v_call: TRBV5-4; cdr3_nt: TGTGCCAGCAGCGGACAAAAGACAGGAGACGGGGCCAACGTCCTGACTTTC; cdr3_aa: CASSGQKTGDGANVLTF
j_call: TRBJ2-7; clone_size: NA; d_call: NA; v_call: TRBV7-8; cdr3_nt: TGTGCCAGCAGCTTTAAAACAGATTCCTACGAGCAGTACTTC; cdr3_aa: CASSFKTDSYEQYF
j_call: TRBJ2-3; clone_size: NA; d_call: TRBD2; v_call: TRBV7-2; cdr3_nt: TGTGCCATAAAGGTGCTGGGGGGGGCAGATACGCAGTATTTT; cdr3_aa: CAIKVLGGADTQYF
j_call: TRBJ1-2; clone_size: NA; d_call: NA; v_call: TRBV2; cdr3_nt: TGTGCCAGCAGGACAGGCTCTAACTATGGCTACACCTTC; cdr3_aa: CASRTGSNYGYTF
j_call: TRBJ1-2; clone_size: few; d_call: NA; v_call: TRBV7-8; cdr3_nt: TGTGCCAGCAGCTTAGATATAGGCGGCGGCTATGGCTACACCTTC; cdr3_aa: CASSLDIGGGYGYTF
j_call: TRBJ2-7; clone_size: few; d_call: TRBD1; v_call: TRBV7-9; cdr3_nt: TGTGCCAGCAGCAGATCCGGGACAGGGGACTACGAGCAGTACTTC; cdr3_aa: CASSRSGTGDYEQYF
j_call: TRBJ2-7; clone_size: NA; d_call: TRBD2; v_call: TRBV20-1; cdr3_nt: TGCAGTGCTACCCGTTGGGCTAGCGGGAGCTACGAGCAGTACTTC; cdr3_aa: CSATRWASGSYEQYF
j_call: TRBJ2-5; clone_size: NA; d_call: TRBD1; v_call: TRBV20-1; cdr3_nt: TGCAGTGCTAGAGATCCAACAGGGGGCGGGGAGACCCAGTACTTC; cdr3_aa: CSARDPTGGGETQYF
j_call: TRBJ2-3; clone_size: NA; d_call: TRBD2; v_call: TRBV10-3; cdr3_nt: TGTGCCATCAAAGACCTAGCGGGGGGCCCCAAGGGATCAGATACGCAGTATTTT; cdr3_aa: CAIKDLAGGPKGSDTQYF
j_call: TRBJ1-5; clone_size: once; d_call: TRBD1; v_call: TRBV20-1; cdr3_nt: TGCAGTGCTAGAGAGTGGACAGGGTCTCCCTATGGCAATCAGCCCCAGCATTTT; cdr3_aa: CSAREWTGSPYGNQPQHF
j_call: TRBJ1-3; clone_size: NA; d_call: NA; v_call: TRBV7-6; cdr3_nt: TGTGCCAGCAGCTTAGAATCGTCGGGGATATCTGGAAACACCATATATTTT; cdr3_aa: CASSLESSGISGNTIYF
j_call: TRBJ2-2; clone_size: NA; d_call: TRBD2; v_call: TRBV20-1; cdr3_nt: TGCAGTGCTAGACCTGCGCTAGCGGGAGGGCTCACCGGGGAGCTGTTTTTT; cdr3_aa: CSARPALAGGLTGELFF
j_call: TRBJ2-3; clone_size: few; d_call: TRBD2; v_call: TRBV19; cdr3_nt: TGTGCCAGTAGATCTAGCGGGAGCACAGATACGCAGTATTTT; cdr3_aa: CASRSSGSTDTQYF
j_call: TRBJ1-1; clone_size: once; d_call: NA; v_call: TRBV20-1; cdr3_nt: TGCAGTGCTATATCTAGGATTCACACTGAAGCTTTCTTT; cdr3_aa: CSAISRIHTEAFF
j_call: TRBJ2-2; clone_size: NA; d_call: NA; v_call: TRBV20-1; cdr3_nt: TGCAGTGCGGACCGGGACAACACCCCCGGGGAGCTGTTTTTT; cdr3_aa: CSADRDNTPGELFF
j_call: TRBJ2-1; clone_size: NA; d_call: NA; v_call: TRBV6-1; cdr3_nt: TGTGCCAGCAGTGAACAAGGGGAGCCCGGGAATGAGCAGTTCTTC; cdr3_aa: CASSEQGEPGNEQFF
j_call: TRBJ2-6; clone_size: few; d_call: NA; v_call: TRBV20-1; cdr3_nt: TGCAGTGCTAGTACTCGGGTCTCTGGGGCCAACGTCCTGACTTTC; cdr3_aa: CSASTRVSGANVLTF
j_call: TRBJ1-3; clone_size: NA; d_call: TRBD1; v_call: TRBV20-1; cdr3_nt: TGCAGTGTTTCACAGGGGGGCAGTGGAAACACCATATATTTT; cdr3_aa: CSVSQGGSGNTIYF
j_call: TRBJ1-1; clone_size: NA; d_call: NA; v_call: TRBV6-1; cdr3_nt: TGTGCCAGCATGCTTGACATGAACACTGAAGCTTTCTTT; cdr3_aa: CASMLDMNTEAFF
j_call: TRBJ2-1; clone_size: NA; d_call: TRBD2; v_call: TRBV11-3; cdr3_nt: TGTGCCAGCAGCTTAGAGGGGACTAGAAATGAGCAGTTCTTC; cdr3_aa: CASSLEGTRNEQFF
j_call: TRBJ2-7; clone_size: NA; d_call: TRBD2; v_call: TRBV28; cdr3_nt: TGTGCCAGCAGCCTCCTAGCAATAGCGGGAAGCGGCGAGCAGTACTTC; cdr3_aa: CASSLLAIAGSGEQYF
j_call: TRBJ1-2; clone_size: few; d_call: TRBD1; v_call: TRBV20-1; cdr3_nt: TGCAGTGCTAATACGGGACAGGTCGATGGCTACACCTTC; cdr3_aa: CSANTGQVDGYTF
j_call: TRBJ2-3; clone_size: NA; d_call: TRBD1; v_call: TRBV2; cdr3_nt: TGTGCCAGCAGGGGACAGAGCACAGATACGCAGTATTTT; cdr3_aa: CASRGQSTDTQYF
j_call: TRBJ2-7; clone_size: NA; d_call: NA; v_call: TRBV7-6; cdr3_nt: TGTGCCAGCAGCCCCGGGCTTGGTGGCTCCTACGAGCAGTACTTC; cdr3_aa: CASSPGLGGSYEQYF
j_call: TRBJ2-3; clone_size: NA; d_call: NA; v_call: TRBV6-2/TRBV6-3; cdr3_nt: TGTGCCAGCAGTTACTCGAGTGAGGGAGATACGCAGTATTTT; cdr3_aa: CASSYSSEGDTQYF
j_call: TRBJ2-5; clone_size: NA; d_call: TRBD2; v_call: TRBV2; cdr3_nt: TGTGCCAGCAGCTACGGGACTAGCGGGAGGGAAGAGACCCAGTACTTC; cdr3_aa: CASSYGTSGREETQYF
j_call: TRBJ1-5; clone_size: NA; d_call: NA; v_call: TRBV30; cdr3_nt: TGTGCCTGGGGGCGTACGGGAGGGGAGCCCCAGCATTTT; cdr3_aa: CAWGRTGGEPQHF
j_call: TRBJ1-2; clone_size: NA; d_call: TRBD1; v_call: TRBV20-1; cdr3_nt: TGCAGTGCCGCCGGGACAGCGAAACCGGATGGCTACACCTTC; cdr3_aa: CSAAGTAKPDGYTF
j_call: TRBJ1-6; clone_size: once; d_call: TRBD1; v_call: TRBV7-9; cdr3_nt: TGTGCCAGCAGCTTAGTCAGGGGGGAATGGAATTCACCCCTCCACTTT; cdr3_aa: CASSLVRGEWNSPLHF
j_call: TRBJ2-3; clone_size: NA; d_call: TRBD2; v_call: TRBV5-4; cdr3_nt: TGTGCCAGCAGCTTGCGATGGACTAGCGGGAGTCAAGATACGCAGTATTTT; cdr3_aa: CASSLRWTSGSQDTQYF
j_call: TRBJ2-7; clone_size: NA; d_call: NA; v_call: TRBV20-1; cdr3_nt: TGCAGTGCTATTCCCAAGACTACCCGTTGGAACGAGCAGTACTTC; cdr3_aa: CSAIPKTTRWNEQYF
j_call: TRBJ2-7; clone_size: NA; d_call: TRBD1; v_call: TRBV20-1; cdr3_nt: TGCAGTGCTATGAGGACAGGGACAAGGTACGAGCAGTACTTC; cdr3_aa: CSAMRTGTRYEQYF
j_call: TRBJ2-1; clone_size: NA; d_call: NA; v_call: TRBV19; cdr3_nt: TGTGCCAGTATGTTTAGGGGAGGTAACAATGAGCAGTTCTTC; cdr3_aa: CASMFRGGNNEQFF
j_call: TRBJ2-7; clone_size: NA; d_call: NA; v_call: TRBV5-1; cdr3_nt: TGCGCCAGCAGCTTGGACAGGGCTTACGAGCAGTACTTC; cdr3_aa: CASSLDRAYEQYF
j_call: TRBJ1-5; clone_size: once; d_call: NA; v_call: TRBV20-1; cdr3_nt: TGCAGTGCTAGAGGAGATGGCAATCAGCCCCAGCATTTT; cdr3_aa: CSARGDGNQPQHF
j_call: TRBJ2-3; clone_size: NA; d_call: NA; v_call: TRBV20-1; cdr3_nt: TGCAGTGCTAGGCCTAGGGAGGTGGGGCAGTATTTT; cdr3_aa: CSARPREVGQYF
j_call: TRBJ1-1; clone_size: NA; d_call: NA; v_call: TRBV30; cdr3_nt: TGTGCCTGGAGTGGCCTGGGACATATGAACACTGAAGCTTTCTTT; cdr3_aa: CAWSGLGHMNTEAFF
j_call: TRBJ2-7; clone_size: NA; d_call: NA; v_call: TRBV10-3; cdr3_nt: TGTGCCATCAGTGAGTCGAGCTTTAGGCTTCCCCGCGGCGAGCAGTACTTC; cdr3_aa: CAISESSFRLPRGEQYF
j_call: TRBJ1-3; clone_size: few; d_call: NA; v_call: TRBV7-2; cdr3_nt: TGTGCCAGCAGCGCCACGGGCAGCTCTGGAAACACCATATATTTT; cdr3_aa: CASSATGSSGNTIYF
j_call: TRBJ2-3; clone_size: NA; d_call: NA; v_call: TRBV7-3; cdr3_nt: TGTGCCAGCAGCTCGCGTACTAGCACAGATACGCAGTATTTT; cdr3_aa: CASSSRTSTDTQYF
j_call: TRBJ2-3; clone_size: NA; d_call: TRBD1; v_call: TRBV11-1; cdr3_nt: TGTGCCAGCAGCGCCGGGACAGTAACTAGCACAGATACGCAGTATTTT; cdr3_aa: CASSAGTVTSTDTQYF
j_call: TRBJ2-5; clone_size: NA; d_call: NA; v_call: TRBV5-1; cdr3_nt: TGCGCCAGCAGCAGAGGACAGGGAGGGGAGACCCAGTACTTC; cdr3_aa: CASSRGQGGETQYF
j_call: TRBJ2-1; clone_size: few; d_call: NA; v_call: TRBV20-1; cdr3_nt: TGCAGTGCTAGCAGTTGGAGGTCCTACAATGAGCAGTTCTTC; cdr3_aa: CSASSWRSYNEQFF
j_call: TRBJ2-3; clone_size: once; d_call: NA; v_call: TRBV20-1; cdr3_nt: TGCAGTGCCGTAGCTCCGAAAGGCACAGATACGCAGTATTTT; cdr3_aa: CSAVAPKGTDTQYF
j_call: TRBJ2-7; clone_size: NA; d_call: TRBD2; v_call: TRBV7-8; cdr3_nt: TGTGCTAGCGCATTGCGGGAGGAAGGATACTACGAGCAGTACTTC; cdr3_aa: CASALREEGYYEQYF
j_call: TRBJ2-1; clone_size: NA; d_call: TRBD2; v_call: TRBV11-2; cdr3_nt: TGTGCCAGCAGCCAACTAGCGGGAGAGGGTAATGAGCAGTTCTTC; cdr3_aa: CASSQLAGEGNEQFF
j_call: TRBJ1-3; clone_size: NA; d_call: NA; v_call: TRBV20-1; cdr3_nt: TGCAGTGCCCGGACGGACGGAAACACCATATATTTT; cdr3_aa: CSARTDGNTIYF
j_call: TRBJ2-7; clone_size: few; d_call: TRBD1; v_call: TRBV20-1; cdr3_nt: TGCAGTGCTCCGGGACAGAACTACGAGCAGTACTTC; cdr3_aa: CSAPGQNYEQYF
j_call: TRBJ1-5; clone_size: few; d_call: TRBD1; v_call: TRBV30; cdr3_nt: TGTGCCTGGAGTTTGACAGGGGGCGATCAGCCCCAGCATTTT; cdr3_aa: CAWSLTGGDQPQHF
j_call: TRBJ1-5; clone_size: few; d_call: TRBD1; v_call: TRBV6-1; cdr3_nt: TGTGCCAGCAGTGAGGTGGGGACAGGGATGGGGCAGCCCCAGCATTTT; cdr3_aa: CASSEVGTGMGQPQHF
j_call: TRBJ1-1; clone_size: NA; d_call: TRBD1; v_call: TRBV7-2; cdr3_nt: TGTGCCAGCAGCCCTGACAGGGACACTGAAGCTTTCTTT; cdr3_aa: CASSPDRDTEAFF
j_call: TRBJ2-5; clone_size: NA; d_call: NA; v_call: TRBV6-2/TRBV6-3; cdr3_nt: TGTGCCAGCAGTCGGGGGTTGGTCTCGGGGCCAGAGACCCAGTACTTC; cdr3_aa: CASSRGLVSGPETQYF
j_call: TRBJ2-2; clone_size: NA; d_call: TRBD2; v_call: TRBV7-8; cdr3_nt: TGTGCCAGCAGCTTATTGGGGACTAGCGGAGACACCGGGGAGCTGTTTTTT; cdr3_aa: CASSLLGTSGDTGELFF
j_call: TRBJ2-6; clone_size: NA; d_call: NA; v_call: TRBV6-1; cdr3_nt: TGTGCCAGCAGTGAAGCGAGTTCAGTCTCTGGGGCCAACGTCCTGACTTTC; cdr3_aa: CASSEASSVSGANVLTF
j_call: TRBJ2-5; clone_size: NA; d_call: TRBD2; v_call: TRBV11-3; cdr3_nt: TGTGCCAGCAGCTTAGGGCGGGGGCAAGAGACCCAGTACTTC; cdr3_aa: CASSLGRGQETQYF